The rows below give T cell receptor beta chains drawn from one sample of a study of T-cell memory formation after mild COVID-19. TCRdb ran MiXCR on the 5' RACE reads and lists one entry per CDR3 protein. The table shows 92,000 or so distinct CDR3 sequences, with around 15% occurring only once. Sequences were obtained from PBMCs or a T cell subset sorted from them (not recorded which). The origin of the receptors is a man between 18 and 29 years old who had mild COVID-19 (a few samples of this study predate the infection). Cell type and time point are not known. Each CDR3 is given with its conserved first and last residue. D genes are given only for firm matches. Not all rows give a size; the values are once, few, many and, for expanded clones, a class.

j_call v_call clone_size d_call cdr3_aa cdr3_nt
TRBJ2-1 TRBV4-1 few NA CASSQVGRCEQFF TGCGCCAGCAGCCAAGTGGGGAGGTGTGAGCAGTTCTTC
TRBJ1-6 TRBV9 many NA CASSESSYNSPLHF TGTGCCAGCAGCGAAAGCTCCTATAATTCACCCCTCCACTTT
TRBJ1-1 TRBV7-9 few NA CASSLSREIMNTEAFF TGTGCCAGCAGCTTAAGTCGGGAGATAATGAACACTGAAGCTTTCTTT
TRBJ1-6 TRBV15 NA NA CATSNGPRNSPLHF TGTGCCACCAGCAACGGGCCCCGTAATTCACCCCTCCACTTT
TRBJ2-3 TRBV19 few NA CASSWVPAPTDTQYF TGTGCCAGTAGTTGGGTCCCAGCTCCCACAGATACGCAGTATTTT
TRBJ2-7 TRBV11-2 NA TRBD2 CASSFGGASYEQYF TGTGCCAGCAGCTTCGGGGGGGCTTCGTACGAGCAGTACTTC
TRBJ1-1 TRBV13 NA NA CASSLVPGLAEAFF TGTGCCAGCAGCTTAGTTCCAGGTCTTGCCGAAGCTTTCTTT
TRBJ2-1 TRBV7-9 NA NA CASRGATYNEQFF TGTGCAAGCAGGGGAGCTACCTACAATGAGCAGTTCTTC
TRBJ1-3 TRBV12-3/TRBV12-4 NA TRBD1 CASSLLRQGAHTIYF TGTGCCAGCAGCTTACTCCGACAGGGGGCACACACCATATATTTT
TRBJ2-1 TRBV19 NA NA CASGKTPRNEQFF TGTGCCAGTGGTAAGACCCCTCGAAATGAGCAGTTCTTC
TRBJ1-2 TRBV4-3 few NA CASSQDPGRGFHGYTF TGCGCCAGCAGCCAAGATCCAGGCAGGGGATTCCATGGCTACACCTTC
TRBJ1-1 TRBV28 NA TRBD1 CASSLLQGAWTEAFF TGTGCCAGCAGTTTATTGCAGGGGGCTTGGACTGAAGCTTTCTTT
TRBJ2-2 TRBV4-3 NA NA CASSQEIRDTELLFF TGCGCCAGCAGCCAGGAGATCCGGGACACCGAATTATTGTTTTTT
TRBJ2-1 TRBV9 NA NA CASSVSGTNGGNEQFF TGTGCCAGCAGTGTCAGCGGGACAAATGGGGGCAATGAGCAGTTCTTC
TRBJ2-3 TRBV7-2 few TRBD1 CASRWTGPTDTQYF TGTGCCAGCAGGTGGACAGGCCCCACAGATACGCAGTATTTT
TRBJ1-2 TRBV27 NA NA CASSFKVNYGYTF TGTGCCAGCAGTTTCAAAGTTAACTATGGCTACACCTTC
TRBJ1-2 TRBV30 few NA CAWSLGSYGYTF TGTGCCTGGAGTCTGGGAAGCTATGGCTACACCTTC
TRBJ2-2 TRBV19 NA NA CVSGRPPGELFF TGTGTCTCGGGGCGGCCTCCCGGGGAGCTGTTTTTT
TRBJ1-4 TRBV7-9 few NA CASSFGTHEKLFF TGTGCCAGCAGCTTCGGGACACATGAAAAACTGTTTTTT
TRBJ1-6 TRBV7-6 many NA CASRVRHNSPLHF TGTGCCAGCAGGGTCCGGCATAATTCACCCCTCCACTTT
TRBJ1-5 TRBV6-1 NA NA CASLGQINQPQHF TGTGCCAGCTTAGGACAGATCAATCAGCCCCAGCATTTT
TRBJ2-6 TRBV4-2 NA TRBD1 CASSQESWTGVFSGANVLTF TGTGCCAGCAGCCAAGAATCCTGGACAGGGGTTTTCTCTGGGGCCAACGTCCTGACTTTC
TRBJ2-2 TRBV5-5 few TRBD1 CASSLALDRGRLYGELFF TGTGCCAGCAGCTTGGCCCTGGATAGGGGGCGATTGTACGGGGAGCTGTTTTTT
TRBJ1-1 TRBV12-3/TRBV12-4 NA NA CASSAENTEAFF TGTGCCAGCAGTGCGGAGAACACTGAAGCTTTCTTT
TRBJ2-2 TRBV9 few NA CASKGYPTGELFF TGTGCCAGCAAAGGCTACCCCACCGGGGAGCTGTTTTTT
TRBJ1-2 TRBV20-1 NA NA CSARVQGYYTF TGCAGTGCTAGAGTCCAGGGGTACTACACCTTC
TRBJ2-7 TRBV25-1 NA TRBD1 CASSLSGGEQYF TGTGCCAGCAGTCTTTCAGGGGGCGAGCAGTACTTC
TRBJ2-1 TRBV12-3/TRBV12-4 NA NA CASSLVPIEQFF TGTGCCAGCAGCCTGGTTCCGATTGAGCAGTTCTTC
TRBJ2-6 TRBV4-2 many NA CASSQEAGDGANVLTF TGTGCCAGCAGCCAAGAAGCAGGGGACGGGGCCAACGTCCTGACTTTC
TRBJ2-5 TRBV9 NA TRBD1 CASSPRTGETQYF TGTGCCAGCAGCCCACGGACAGGAGAGACCCAGTACTTC
TRBJ2-5 TRBV20-1 NA TRBD1 CSARTGKTQYF TGCAGTGCAAGGACAGGGAAGACCCAGTACTTC
TRBJ2-1 TRBV7-8 few TRBD2 CASRLGGGSSYNEQFF TGTGCCAGCAGGCTCGGGGGGGGAAGCTCCTACAATGAGCAGTTCTTC
TRBJ2-7 TRBV12-3/TRBV12-4 NA NA CASQGSYEQYF TGTGCCAGCCAGGGCTCCTACGAGCAGTACTTC
TRBJ1-1 TRBV4-1 few TRBD1 CASSQEPGGFTEAFF TGCGCCAGCAGCCAAGAGCCAGGGGGCTTTACTGAAGCTTTCTTT
TRBJ2-6 TRBV18 many NA CASSPVGYSGANVLTF TGTGCCAGCTCACCCGTCGGGTACTCTGGGGCCAACGTCCTGACTTTC
TRBJ2-1 TRBV29-1 few NA CSQGQSAYNEQFF TGCAGTCAAGGGCAGTCAGCCTACAATGAGCAGTTCTTC